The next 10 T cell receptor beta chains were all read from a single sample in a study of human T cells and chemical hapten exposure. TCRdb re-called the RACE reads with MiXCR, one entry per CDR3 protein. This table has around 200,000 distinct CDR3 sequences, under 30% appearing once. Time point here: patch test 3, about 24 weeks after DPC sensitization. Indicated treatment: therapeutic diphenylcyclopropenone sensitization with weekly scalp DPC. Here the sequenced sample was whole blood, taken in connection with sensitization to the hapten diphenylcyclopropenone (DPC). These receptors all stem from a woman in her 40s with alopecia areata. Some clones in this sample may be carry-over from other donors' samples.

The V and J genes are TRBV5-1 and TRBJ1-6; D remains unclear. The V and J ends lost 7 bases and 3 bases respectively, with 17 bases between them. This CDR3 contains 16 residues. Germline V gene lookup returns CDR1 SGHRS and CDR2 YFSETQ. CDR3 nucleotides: TGCGCCAGCCAGTCCCTAGCCGGAGGCTATAATTCACCCCTCCACTTT. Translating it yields CASQSLAGGYNSPLHF.

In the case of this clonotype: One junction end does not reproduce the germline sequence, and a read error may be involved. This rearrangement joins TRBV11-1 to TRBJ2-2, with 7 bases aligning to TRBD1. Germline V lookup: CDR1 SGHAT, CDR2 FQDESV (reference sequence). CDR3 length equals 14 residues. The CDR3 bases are TGTACCAGCAGCCCTCGGGACAGCACCGGGGAGCTGTTTTTT. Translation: CTSSPRDSTGELFF.

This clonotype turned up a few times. The CDR3 loop reads CASSPGLAGEGQVTQYF. The CDR3 DNA reads TGTGCCAGCAGTCCCGGTCTAGCGGGGGAGGGGCAGGTGACCCAGTACTTC. The rearrangement links TRBV28 to TRBJ2-5; TRBD2 aligns across 10 bases. Germline CDR1 MDHEN, CDR2 SYDVKM. The CDR3 loop spans 17 amino acids. Trimming removed 5 bases from V and 7 bases from J; junction bases left unmatched: 16.

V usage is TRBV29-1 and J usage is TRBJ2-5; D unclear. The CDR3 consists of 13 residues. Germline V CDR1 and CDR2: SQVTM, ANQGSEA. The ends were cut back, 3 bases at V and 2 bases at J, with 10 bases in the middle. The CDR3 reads CSVEKGRQETQYF. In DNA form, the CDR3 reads TGCAGCGTTGAGAAAGGACGTCAAGAGACCCAGTACTTC.

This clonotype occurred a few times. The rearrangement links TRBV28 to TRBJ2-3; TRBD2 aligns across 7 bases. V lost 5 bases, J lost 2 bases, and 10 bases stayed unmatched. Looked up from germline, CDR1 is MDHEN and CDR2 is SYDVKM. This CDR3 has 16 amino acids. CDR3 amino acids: CASSPRLAIITDTQYF. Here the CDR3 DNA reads TGTGCCAGCAGTCCCAGACTAGCTATAATCACAGATACGCAGTATTTT.

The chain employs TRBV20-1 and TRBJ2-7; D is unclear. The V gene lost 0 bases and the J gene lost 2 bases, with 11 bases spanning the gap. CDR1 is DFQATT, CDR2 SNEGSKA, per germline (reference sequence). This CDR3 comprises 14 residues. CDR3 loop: CSARDSQRTYEQYF. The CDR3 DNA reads TGCAGTGCTAGAGATAGCCAGCGAACCTACGAGCAGTACTTC.

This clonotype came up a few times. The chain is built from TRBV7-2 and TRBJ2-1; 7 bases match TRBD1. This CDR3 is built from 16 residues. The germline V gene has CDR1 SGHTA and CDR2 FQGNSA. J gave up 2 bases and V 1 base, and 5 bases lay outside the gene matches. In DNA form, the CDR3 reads TGTGCCAGCAGCTTAGAGAACAGGGGAGCCTACAATGAGCAGTTCTTC. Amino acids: CASSLENRGAYNEQFF. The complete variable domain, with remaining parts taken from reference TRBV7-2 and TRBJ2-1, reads GAGVSQSPSNKVTEKGKDVELRCDPISGHTALYWYRQSLGQGLEFLIYFQGNSAPDKSGLPSDRFSAERTGGSVSTLTIQRTQQEDSAVYLCASSLENRGAYNEQFFGPGTRLTVL.

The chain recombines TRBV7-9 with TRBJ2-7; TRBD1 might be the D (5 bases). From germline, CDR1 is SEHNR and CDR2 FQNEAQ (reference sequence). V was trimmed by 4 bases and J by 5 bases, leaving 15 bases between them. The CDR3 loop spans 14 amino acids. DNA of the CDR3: TGTGCCAGCAGCTCCCCGCAGGGTAGGAACGAGCAGTACTTC. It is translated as CASSSPQGRNEQYF.

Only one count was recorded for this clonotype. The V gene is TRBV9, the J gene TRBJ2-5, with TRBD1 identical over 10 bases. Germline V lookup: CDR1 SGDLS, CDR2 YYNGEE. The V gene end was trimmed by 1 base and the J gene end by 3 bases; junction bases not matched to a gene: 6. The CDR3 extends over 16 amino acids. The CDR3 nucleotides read TGTGCCAGCAGCGTACTATCCGGGACAGGGGAAGAGACCCAGTACTTC. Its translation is CASSVLSGTGEETQYF.

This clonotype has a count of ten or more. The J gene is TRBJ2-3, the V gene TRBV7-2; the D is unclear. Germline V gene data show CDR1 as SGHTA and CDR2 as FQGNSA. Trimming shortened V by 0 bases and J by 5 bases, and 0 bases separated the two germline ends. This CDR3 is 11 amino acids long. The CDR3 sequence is CASSLADTQYF. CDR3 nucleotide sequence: TGTGCCAGCAGCTTAGCAGATACGCAGTATTTT.